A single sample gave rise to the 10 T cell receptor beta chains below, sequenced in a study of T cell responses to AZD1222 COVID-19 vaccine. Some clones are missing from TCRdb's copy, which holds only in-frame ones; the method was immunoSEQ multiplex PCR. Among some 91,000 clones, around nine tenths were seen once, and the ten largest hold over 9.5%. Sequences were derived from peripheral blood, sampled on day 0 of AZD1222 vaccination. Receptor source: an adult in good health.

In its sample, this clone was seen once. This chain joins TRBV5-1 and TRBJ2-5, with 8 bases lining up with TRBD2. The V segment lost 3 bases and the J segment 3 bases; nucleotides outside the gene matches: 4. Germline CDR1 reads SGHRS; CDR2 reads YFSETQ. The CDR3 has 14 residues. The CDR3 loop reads CASSWAGGEETQYF. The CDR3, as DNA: TGCGCCAGCAGCTGGGCGGGGGGTGAAGAGACCCAGTACTTC.

The CDR3 region is CASSPRPSSTGELFF. The DNA for the CDR3 is TGCGCCAGCAGCCCCCGGCCCAGTTCCACCGGGGAGCTGTTTTTT. This rearrangement joins TRBV5-1 to TRBJ2-2; D is unclear. In germline, CDR1 is SGHRS, CDR2 YFSETQ. The CDR3 extends over 15 amino acids. The ends were cut back, 4 bases at V and 4 bases at J, with 14 bases in the middle.

CDR3 DNA: TGTGCCAGCAGCTTTTCAAGTTACGAGCAGTACTTC. Translated: CASSFSSYEQYF. The V call is TRBV13, the J call TRBJ2-7; D gene uncertain. The germline gives CDR1 PRHDT, CDR2 FYEKMQ (reference sequence). The CDR3 covers 12 residues. V was trimmed by 3 bases and J by 4 bases, leaving 7 bases between them.

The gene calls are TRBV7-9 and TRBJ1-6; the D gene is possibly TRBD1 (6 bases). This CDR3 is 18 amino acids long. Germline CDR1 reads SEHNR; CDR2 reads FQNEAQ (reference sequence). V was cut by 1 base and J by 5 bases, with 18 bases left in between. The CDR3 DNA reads TGTGCCAGCAGCTTAGATCCCGGGGGCCGAGGGAATAATTCACCCCTCCACTTT. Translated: CASSLDPGGRGNNSPLHF.

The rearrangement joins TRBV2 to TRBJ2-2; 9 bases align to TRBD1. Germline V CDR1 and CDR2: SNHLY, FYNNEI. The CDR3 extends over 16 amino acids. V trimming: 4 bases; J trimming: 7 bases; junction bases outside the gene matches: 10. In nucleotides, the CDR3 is TGTGCCAGCAGTGTTTCCGGGACAGGGATGATCGGGGAGCTGTTTTTT. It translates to CASSVSGTGMIGELFF.

The CDR3 loop is CASSSQLYYEQYF. CDR3 bases: TGTGCCAGCAGCTCCCAACTGTATTACGAGCAGTACTTC. The chain is built from TRBV7-2 and TRBJ2-7; no clear D. The V end was cut by 4 bases, the J end by 4 bases, with 11 bases between. Germline CDR1 reads SGHTA; CDR2 reads FQGNSA. The length of the CDR3 is 13 residues.

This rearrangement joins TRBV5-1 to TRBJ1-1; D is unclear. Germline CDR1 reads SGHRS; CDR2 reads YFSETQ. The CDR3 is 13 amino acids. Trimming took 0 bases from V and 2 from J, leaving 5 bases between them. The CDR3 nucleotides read TGCGCCAGCAGCTTGGGGGCCAACACTGAAGCTTTCTTT. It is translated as CASSLGANTEAFF.

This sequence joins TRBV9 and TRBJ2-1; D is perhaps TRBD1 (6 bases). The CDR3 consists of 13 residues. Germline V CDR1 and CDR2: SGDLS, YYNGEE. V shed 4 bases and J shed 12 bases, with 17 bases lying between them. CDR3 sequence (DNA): TGTGCCAGCAGCTTAACACAGGGAAAAGGGCAGTTCTTC. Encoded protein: CASSLTQGKGQFF.

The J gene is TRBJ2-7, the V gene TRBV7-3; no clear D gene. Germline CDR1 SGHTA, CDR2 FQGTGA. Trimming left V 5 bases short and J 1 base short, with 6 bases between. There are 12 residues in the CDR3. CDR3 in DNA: TGTGCCAGCAGCGGGAATTCCTACGAGCAGTACTTC. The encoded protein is CASSGNSYEQYF.

The CDR3 region is CASSPGQIRTDTQYF. The CDR3 nucleotides read TGTGCCAGCAGCCCGGGACAGATTCGCACAGATACGCAGTATTTT. V and J are TRBV3-1 (or the pseudogene TRBV3-2) and TRBJ2-3; 7 bases are shared with TRBD1. J lost 1 base, V lost 4 bases, and 5 bases had no gene match. From germline, CDR1 is LGHDT and CDR2 YNNKEL (reference sequence). This CDR3 contains 15 residues.